Following are 6 T cell receptor beta chains from one sample sequenced in a study of blood T cell repertoires in COVID-19. Only in-frame clones appear in the TCRdb table, and some are missing; sequencing was by immunoSEQ multiplex PCR. The sample records over 250,000 clones, roughly 92% being singletons. The specimen was peripheral blood. The receptor set was obtained from a woman under 40 with COVID-19, enrolled during active disease.

The chain combines TRBV5-6 with TRBJ2-2; possibly TRBD2 for D (5 bases). V lost 0 bases, J lost 1 base, and 7 bases lay in between. The germline V gene encodes CDR1 SGHDT and CDR2 YYEEEE. CDR3 length equals 15 residues. CDR3 nucleotide sequence: TGTGCCAGCAGCTTGGCCAGCGGGAACACCGGGGAGCTGTTTTTT. It translates to CASSLASGNTGELFF.

This rearrangement joins TRBV30 to TRBJ2-1; TRBD2 matches 12 bases. V shed 4 bases and J 6 bases; nucleotides not matched to a gene: 4. The CDR3 has 14 residues. Germline lookup yields CDR1 GTSNPN and CDR2 SVGIG (reference sequence). CDR3 in amino acids: CAWTSGRVFNEQFF. In nucleotides, the CDR3 is TGTGCCTGGACTAGCGGGAGGGTATTCAATGAGCAGTTCTTC.

The chain joins TRBV6-5 to TRBJ1-5; 8 bases match TRBD1. The CDR3 covers 14 residues. The ends lost 7 bases at V and 5 bases at J; junction bases unmatched: 7. Germline values: CDR1 MNHEY, CDR2 SVGAGI. Here the CDR3 DNA reads TGTGCCAGCACCGCCCTGGACAGGGATCAGCCCCAGCATTTT. Protein product: CASTALDRDQPQHF.

This chain joins TRBV5-5 and TRBJ1-3; D is perhaps TRBD1 (5 bases). The CDR3 covers 19 residues. Trimming pared 2 bases from V and 0 bases from J, leaving 21 bases between. The germline V gene has CDR1 SGHKS and CDR2 YYEKEE (reference sequence). Here the CDR3 reads CASSFVQGSIPLSGNTIYF. CDR3 nucleotides: TGTGCCAGCAGCTTCGTTCAGGGATCTATCCCACTCTCTGGAAACACCATATATTTT.

The rearrangement uses TRBV19 and TRBJ2-7, with TRBD2 matching 8 bases. Trimming cost V 5 bases and J 3 bases; bases outside gene matches: 9. The V gene's germline CDR1 is LNHDA and CDR2 SQIVND (reference sequence). This CDR3 region has 15 residues. The CDR3 is CASSVSGSGIYEQYF. The DNA for the CDR3 is TGTGCCAGTAGTGTCAGCGGGAGTGGTATCTACGAGCAGTACTTC.

This clone was seen only once. The chain couples TRBV6-5 to TRBJ2-2; 11 positions match TRBD2. The CDR3 sequence is 16 residues long. The V gene end was trimmed by 4 bases and the J gene end by 3 bases; junction bases not matched to a gene: 4. Germline CDR1 and CDR2: MNHEY and SVGAGI. This CDR3 is CASSSIAGGDTGELFF. The CDR3 bases are TGTGCCAGCAGTTCCATAGCGGGAGGGGACACCGGGGAGCTGTTTTTT.